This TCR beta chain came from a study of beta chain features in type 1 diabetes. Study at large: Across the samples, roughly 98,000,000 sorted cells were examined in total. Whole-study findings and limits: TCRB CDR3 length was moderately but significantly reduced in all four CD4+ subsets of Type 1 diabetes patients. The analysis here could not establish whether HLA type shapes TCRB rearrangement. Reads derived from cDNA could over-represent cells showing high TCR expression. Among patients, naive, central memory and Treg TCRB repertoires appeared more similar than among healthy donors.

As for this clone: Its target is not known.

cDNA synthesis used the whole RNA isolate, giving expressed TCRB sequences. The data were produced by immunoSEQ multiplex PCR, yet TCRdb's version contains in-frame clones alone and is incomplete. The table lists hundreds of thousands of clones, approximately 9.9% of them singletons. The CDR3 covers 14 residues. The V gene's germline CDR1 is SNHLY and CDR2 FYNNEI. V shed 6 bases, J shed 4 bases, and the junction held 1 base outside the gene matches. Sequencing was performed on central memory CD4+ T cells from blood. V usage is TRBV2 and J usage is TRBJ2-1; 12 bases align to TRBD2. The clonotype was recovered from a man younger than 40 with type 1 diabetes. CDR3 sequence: CASRTSGGYNEQFF. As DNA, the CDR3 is TGTGCCAGCAGAACTAGCGGGGGGTACAATGAGCAGTTCTTC.